These 6 T cell receptor beta chains came from one sample sequenced in a study of radiotherapy plus CTLA-4 blockade in lung cancer. The method was immunoSEQ multiplex PCR; TCRdb's version includes in-frame clones alone and lacks a portion of them. The repertoire holds tens of thousands of clones, with approximately 77% as singletons. This sample comprised peripheral blood, obtained from a patient treated with radiotherapy plus ipilimumab. These receptors originate from a human donor with non-small cell lung cancer that progressed on radiotherapy plus ipilimumab.

The CDR3 DNA reads TGTGCCAGCAGCTTATATGGGGCGGAGGCCAGCTCCTACAATGAGCAGTTCTTC. Translated: CASSLYGAEASSYNEQFF. The chain is built from TRBV11-1 and TRBJ2-1; D may correspond to TRBD1 or TRBD2 (5 bases each). Looked up from germline, CDR1 is SGHAT and CDR2 is FQDESV (reference sequence). The V end lost 2 bases, the J end lost 0 bases, and 17 bases lay between the germline ends. CDR3 length equals 18 residues.

The V call is TRBV11-1, the J call TRBJ2-7, with 9 nucleotides matching TRBD1. The CDR3 sequence is 14 residues long. Per the germline V gene, CDR1 is SGHAT and CDR2 is FQDESV (reference sequence). After removal of 5 bases from V and 5 bases from J, the junction contained 7 bases not matched to a gene. CDR3 amino acids: CASSPRDRDHEQYF. The CDR3 DNA follows: TGTGCCAGCAGCCCCCGGGACAGGGATCACGAGCAGTACTTC. Variable domain in full (rest from reference TRBV11-1 and TRBJ2-7): EAEVAQSPRYKITEKSQAVAFWCDPISGHATLYWYRQILGQGPELLVQFQDESVVDDSQLPKDRFSAERLKGVDSTLKIQPAELGDSAMYLCASSPRDRDHEQYFGPGTRLTVT.

The J gene is TRBJ2-7, the V gene TRBV23-1; D uncertain. Being an ORF, TRBV23-1 has a function that is uncertain. Trimming removed 3 bases from V and 5 bases from J, with 14 bases in between. This CDR3 region has 14 residues. CDR3 bases: TGCGCCAGCAGTCATAAGGGCCCCGTCGACGAGCAGTACTTC. Protein sequence: CASSHKGPVDEQYF.

The V and J genes are TRBV30 and TRBJ1-6; 7 bases match TRBD1. The junction had 9 bases not matched to a gene; V was cut back by 0 bases and J by 7 bases. CDR1 and CDR2 from the germline V gene are GTSNPN and SVGIG (reference sequence). The CDR3 spans 16 residues. Here the CDR3 reads CAWSVKGANLNSPLHF. The CDR3 DNA follows: TGTGCCTGGAGTGTAAAGGGGGCCAACCTAAATTCACCCCTCCACTTT. The whole variable domain, filled in from reference TRBV30 and TRBJ1-6, reads SQTIHQWPATLVQPVGSPLSLECTVEGTSNPNLYWYRQAAGRGLQLLFYSVGIGQISSEVPQNLSASRPQDRQFILSSKKLLLSDSGFYLCAWSVKGANLNSPLHFGNGTRLTVT.

The chain joins TRBV28 to TRBJ1-5; the match to TRBD1 covers 9 bases. Trimming cost V 3 bases and J 6 bases; bases outside gene matches: 3. CDR1 is MDHEN and CDR2 is SYDVKM in the germline V gene. The CDR3 loop spans 14 amino acids. In nucleotides, the CDR3 is TGTGCCAGCAGTTTGGTACAGGGGGCTCAGCCCCAGCATTTT. Protein sequence: CASSLVQGAQPQHF. Using reference TRBV28 and TRBJ1-5 for the parts outside the CDR3, the full variable domain is DVKVTQSSRYLVKRTGEKVFLECVQDMDHENMFWYRQDPGLGLRLIYFSYDVKMKEKGDIPEGYSVSREKKERFSLILESASTNQTSMYLCASSLVQGAQPQHFGDGTRLSIL.

The genes are TRBV12-5 and TRBJ2-5; 8 bases agree with TRBD1. Germline V lookup: CDR1 LGHNT, CDR2 FRNRAP. There are 17 residues in the CDR3. Trimming took 0 bases from V and 2 from J; bases not matched to a gene: 8. For the CDR3, the DNA is TGTGCTAGTGGTTTGGTCCGGACAGGGCCCCCACAAGAGACCCAGTACTTC. Protein: CASGLVRTGPPQETQYF. Complete variable domain (other parts from reference TRBV12-5 and TRBJ2-5): DARVTQTPRHKVTEMGQEVTMRCQPILGHNTVFWYRQTMMQGLELLAYFRNRAPLDDSGMPKDRFSAEMPDATLATLKIQPSEPRDSAVYFCASGLVRTGPPQETQYFGPGTRLLVL.